Listed here are 14 T cell receptor beta chains from one sample, sequenced in a study of response to subunit inactivated influenza vaccine. TCRdb re-derived calls from the RT-PCR reads in MiXCR, one entry per CDR3 protein. This table holds 500,000 to 550,000 distinct CDR3 sequences, approximately 22% found once. The same sample was also studied in work on T cells expressing NK-cell markers. As reported in that work: Beta-chain TCR cDNA was generated via 5'RACE template switching with UMIs.

Sequencing was performed on CD4+ T cells sorted from PBMCs, taken about 13 days after vaccination. The receptor set was obtained from a man aged 45-60 years who received an inactivated influenza vaccine.

This clonotype was seen ten or more times. This chain connects TRBV7-2 to TRBJ1-6; D not resolved. The CDR3 runs 13 residues. V lost 5 bases to trimming and J lost 9 bases, with 11 bases between them. Germline CDR1 is SGHTA and CDR2 is FQGNSA. CDR3 nucleotides: TGTGCCAGCAGCCCGATTCAAGGTTCACCCCTCCACTTT. This translates into CASSPIQGSPLHF.

The CDR3 coding sequence is TGTGCCAGTAGTCGGACTAGCGGGGGGACGTTCACAGATACGCAGTATTTT. Translating gives CASSRTSGGTFTDTQYF. This rearrangement joins TRBV19 to TRBJ2-3; 14 bases are a match to TRBD2. Germline values: CDR1 LNHDA, CDR2 SQIVND (reference sequence). This CDR3 region has 17 residues. Trimming cost V 5 bases and J 2 bases; bases outside gene matches: 6.

This chain joins TRBV20-1 and TRBJ2-7, with a tentative D call TRBD2 (6 bases). The CDR3 is made up of 14 amino acids. Germline V gives CDR1 DFQATT, CDR2 SNEGSKA (reference sequence). The V gene lost 3 bases and the J gene lost 3 bases, with 15 bases spanning the gap. In DNA form, the CDR3 reads TGCAGTGCTAGTCCCCCGGGACTTATCTACGAGCAGTACTTC. Translated: CSASPPGLIYEQYF.

This clonotype was counted only a few times. The V and J genes are TRBV12-3 or TRBV12-4 and TRBJ2-7; D not resolved. V lost 3 bases to trimming and J lost 7 bases, with 10 bases between them. The CDR3 has 12 residues. Written as DNA, the CDR3 is TGTGCCAGCAGTTTGGAACAGCTAGAGCAGTACTTC. It specifies CASSLEQLEQYF.

The chain combines TRBV20-1 with TRBJ1-6; 8 nucleotides agree with TRBD1. From germline, CDR1 is DFQATT and CDR2 SNEGSKA (reference sequence). The length of the CDR3 is 15 residues. V was pared by 0 bases and J by 9 bases, with 7 bases of the junction left unmatched. The CDR3 sequence: CSAREPRGQSSPLHF. CDR3 coding DNA: TGCAGTGCTAGAGAGCCCAGGGGGCAGAGTTCACCCCTCCACTTT.

This clonotype was seen more than once but under ten times. V is TRBV6-1 and J is TRBJ1-5; weak D call: TRBD1 (6 bases). Germline CDR1 MNHNS, CDR2 SASEGT. Trimming removed 4 bases from V and 6 bases from J, with 13 bases in between. CDR3 length: 14 residues. The CDR3 DNA reads as TGTGCCAGCAGTGGAGGGGGGCGAGGTCAGCCCCAGCATTTT. This gives the protein CASSGGGRGQPQHF.

V and J are TRBV5-1 and TRBJ2-5; maybe TRBD1 (6 bases). V lost 3 bases to trimming and J lost 5 bases, with 17 bases between them. This CDR3 has 15 residues. CDR1 is SGHRS and CDR2 is YFSETQ in the germline V gene. The CDR3 spells CASSYGGRARETQYF. CDR3 coding DNA: TGCGCCAGCAGCTATGGGGGCCGAGCCCGGGAGACCCAGTACTTC.

The chain combines TRBV30 with TRBJ2-2; D unresolved. The V end was cut by 2 bases, the J end by 6 bases, with 10 bases between. The germline V gene has CDR1 GTSNPN and CDR2 SVGIG (reference sequence). The CDR3 consists of 13 residues. The CDR3 region has the DNA TGTGCCTGGAGTCACAACCACGCCGGGGAGCTGTTTTTT. Its translation is CAWSHNHAGELFF.

This clonotype was counted a few times. The V and J genes are TRBV20-1 and TRBJ2-7, with D maybe TRBD2 (5 bases). The CDR3 is 15 residues long. V lost 4 bases and J 3 bases, leaving 19 bases between the germline ends. Germline lookup yields CDR1 DFQATT and CDR2 SNEGSKA (reference sequence). CDR3 in amino acids: CSATPTRRGLYEQYF. CDR3 in DNA: TGCAGTGCTACCCCCACGCGACGGGGTCTCTACGAGCAGTACTTC.

This clonotype turned up a few times. The rearrangement joins TRBV29-1 to TRBJ2-7, with 8 bases aligning to TRBD1. The CDR3 consists of 14 residues. Germline V CDR1 and CDR2: SQVTM, ANQGSEA. J was trimmed by 4 bases and V by 4 bases; bases with no gene match: 9. CDR3 coding DNA: TGCAGCGTTGCCACTGGACAGGGCTTTTACGAGCAGTACTTC. Its translation is CSVATGQGFYEQYF.

V and J are TRBV5-6 and TRBJ1-6; unclear D gene. Germline V gene data show CDR1 as SGHDT and CDR2 as YYEEEE. The CDR3 length is 12 residues. Trimming cost V 2 bases and J 8 bases, with 5 bases left between them. CDR3 sequence reads: CASSLWDSPLHF. The CDR3 DNA reads TGTGCCAGCAGCTTATGGGATTCACCCCTCCACTTT.

This sequence joins TRBV20-1 and TRBJ1-1; D perhaps matches TRBD1 (5 bases). V was cut by 3 bases and J by 1 base, with 12 bases left in between. Germline CDR1 is DFQATT and CDR2 is SNEGSKA (reference sequence). The CDR3 totals 14 residues. In nucleotides, the CDR3 is TGCAGTGCTAGGGCCGGGGCGGCGAACACTGAAGCTTTCTTT. Translation gives CSARAGAANTEAFF.

The genes are TRBV12-3 or TRBV12-4 and TRBJ1-1; TRBD1 matches 8 bases. The CDR3 consists of 15 residues. Trimming cost V 4 bases and J 4 bases; bases outside gene matches: 8. The CDR3 is CASSSKTGVGTEAFF. CDR3 sequence (DNA): TGTGCCAGCAGTTCCAAGACAGGGGTGGGCACTGAAGCTTTCTTT.

The chain is built from TRBV6-2 or TRBV6-3 and TRBJ2-3; tentative D call: TRBD2 (5 bases). The germline CDR1 and CDR2 sequences are MNHEY and SVGEGT. Trimming took 6 bases from V and 8 from J, leaving 12 bases between them. This CDR3 spans 12 amino acids. DNA for the CDR3: TGTGCCAGCAGGTCACTAGGCGTTACGCAGTATTTT. It is translated as CASRSLGVTQYF.